This TCR beta chain was observed in a study of blood T cell repertoires in COVID-19. This CDR3 comprises 15 residues. Trimming removed 4 bases from V and 3 bases from J; junction bases left unmatched: 9. Germline CDR1 is LNHDA and CDR2 is SQIVND (reference sequence). TCRdb's table, derived via immunoSEQ multiplex PCR, lists solely in-frame clones and lacks some. The sample shows about 330,000 clones, more than 70% of them seen only once. The sequencing input was peripheral blood. The clonotype comes from a young man who had recovered from COVID-19. The chain employs TRBV19 and TRBJ2-7; 7 bases agree with TRBD2. The CDR3 nucleotides are TGTGCCAGTAGTACCCATTGGACGGGGGGCTACGAGCAGTACTTC. This translates into CASSTHWTGGYEQYF.